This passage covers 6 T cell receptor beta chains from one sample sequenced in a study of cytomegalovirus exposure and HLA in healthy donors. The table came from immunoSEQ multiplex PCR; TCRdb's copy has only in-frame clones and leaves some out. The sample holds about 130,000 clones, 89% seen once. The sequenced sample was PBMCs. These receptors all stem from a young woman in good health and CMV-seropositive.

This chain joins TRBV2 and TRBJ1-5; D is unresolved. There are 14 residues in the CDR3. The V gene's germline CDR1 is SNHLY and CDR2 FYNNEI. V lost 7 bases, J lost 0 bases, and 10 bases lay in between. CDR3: CASNGVRSNQPQHF. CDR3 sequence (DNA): TGTGCCAGCAACGGGGTACGTAGCAATCAGCCCCAGCATTTT.

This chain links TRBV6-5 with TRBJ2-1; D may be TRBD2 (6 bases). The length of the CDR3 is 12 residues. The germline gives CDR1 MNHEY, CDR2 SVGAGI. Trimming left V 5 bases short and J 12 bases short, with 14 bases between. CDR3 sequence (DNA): TGTGCCAGCAGTAGGCAGGGAGGCGGGCAGTTCTTC. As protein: CASSRQGGGQFF.

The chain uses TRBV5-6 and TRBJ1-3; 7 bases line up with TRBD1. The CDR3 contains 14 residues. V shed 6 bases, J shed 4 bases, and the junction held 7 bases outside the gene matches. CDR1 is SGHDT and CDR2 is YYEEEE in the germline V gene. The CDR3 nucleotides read TGTGCCAGCAAGATACAGGGGTTCGGAAACACCATATATTTT. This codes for CASKIQGFGNTIYF.

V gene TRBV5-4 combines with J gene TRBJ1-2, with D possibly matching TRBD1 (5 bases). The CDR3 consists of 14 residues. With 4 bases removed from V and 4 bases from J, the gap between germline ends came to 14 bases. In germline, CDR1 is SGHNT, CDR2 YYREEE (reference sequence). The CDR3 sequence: CASSPWGSLYGYTF. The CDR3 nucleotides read TGTGCCAGCAGCCCCTGGGGCAGTCTCTATGGCTACACCTTC.

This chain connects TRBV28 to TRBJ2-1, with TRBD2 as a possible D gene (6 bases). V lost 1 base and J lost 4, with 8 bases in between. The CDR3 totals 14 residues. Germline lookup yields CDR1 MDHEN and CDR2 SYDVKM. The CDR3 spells CASSLSGTYNEQFF. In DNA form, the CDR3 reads TGTGCCAGCAGTTTATCCGGGACTTACAATGAGCAGTTCTTC.

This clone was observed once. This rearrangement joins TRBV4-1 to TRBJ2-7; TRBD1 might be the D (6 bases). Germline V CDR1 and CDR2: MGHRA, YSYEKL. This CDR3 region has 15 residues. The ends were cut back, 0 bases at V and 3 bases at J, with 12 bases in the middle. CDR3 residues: CASSQEGARGYEQYF. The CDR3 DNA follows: TGCGCCAGCAGCCAAGAGGGGGCCAGGGGCTACGAGCAGTACTTC.